This T cell receptor (beta chain) was obtained from a study of healthy donors' naive CD4 and CD8 T cells. Study outcomes and limitations: Positive CDR3 charge linked to CD4+ cells, negative to CD8+ cells.

Details on this clonotype: Its antigen remains unknown.

Starting from approximately 500 ng of total RNA, TCR libraries were made with linear amplification. MiXCR was run by TCRdb on the reads, yielding one entry per CDR3 protein. The data hold 150,000 to 200,000 distinct CDR3 sequences, with over 60% observed a single time. The receptor was derived from a pool of human donors in good health; the sample pools cells from several healthy donors. Sequencing was performed on naive CD4+ and CD8+ T cells sorted from blood, pooled from several donors.

In nucleotides, the CDR3 is TGCAGTGCTAGACGCGGGAGCACAGATACGCAGTATTTT. Protein: CSARRGSTDTQYF. The gene calls are TRBV20-1 and TRBJ2-3, with D maybe TRBD2 (5 bases). Germline V CDR1 and CDR2: DFQATT, SNEGSKA (reference sequence). The CDR3 consists of 13 residues. The V and J ends lost 2 bases and 0 bases respectively, with 6 bases between them.